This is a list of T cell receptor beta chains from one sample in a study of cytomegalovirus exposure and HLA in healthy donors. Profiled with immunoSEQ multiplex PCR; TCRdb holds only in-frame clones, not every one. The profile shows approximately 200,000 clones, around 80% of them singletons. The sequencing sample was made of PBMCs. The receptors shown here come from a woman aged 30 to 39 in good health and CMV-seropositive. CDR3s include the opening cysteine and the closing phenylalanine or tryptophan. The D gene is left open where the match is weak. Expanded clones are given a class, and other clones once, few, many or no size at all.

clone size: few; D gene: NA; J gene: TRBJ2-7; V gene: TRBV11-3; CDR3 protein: CASSLRGWGAEQYF; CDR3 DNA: TGTGCCAGCAGCTTAAGGGGATGGGGCGCCGAGCAGTACTTC
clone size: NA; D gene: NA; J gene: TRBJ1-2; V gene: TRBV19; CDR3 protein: CASSTNSYRDGYGYTF; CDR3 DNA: TGTGCCAGTAGTACCAACTCATACAGGGACGGCTATGGCTACACCTTC
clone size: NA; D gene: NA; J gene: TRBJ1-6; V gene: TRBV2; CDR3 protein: CASMLVRGGNSPLHF; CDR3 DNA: TGTGCCAGCATGCTGGTGCGAGGGGGAAATTCACCCCTCCACTTT
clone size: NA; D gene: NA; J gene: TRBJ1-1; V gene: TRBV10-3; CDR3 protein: CAISESEGGRAFF; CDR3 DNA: TGTGCCATCAGTGAGTCCGAGGGCGGAAGAGCTTTCTTT
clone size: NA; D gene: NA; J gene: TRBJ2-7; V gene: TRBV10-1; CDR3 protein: CASSGGDRGYEQYF; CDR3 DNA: TGCGCCAGCAGTGGGGGGGACAGAGGCTACGAGCAGTACTTC
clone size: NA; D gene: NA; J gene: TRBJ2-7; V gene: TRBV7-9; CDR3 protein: CASSSPKKYEQYF; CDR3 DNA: TGTGCCAGCAGCTCACCTAAGAAGTACGAGCAGTACTTC
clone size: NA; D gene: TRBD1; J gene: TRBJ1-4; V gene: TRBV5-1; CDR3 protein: CASSLAPQGAGEKLFF; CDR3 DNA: TGCGCCAGCAGCTTGGCACCACAGGGGGCGGGAGAAAAACTGTTTTTT
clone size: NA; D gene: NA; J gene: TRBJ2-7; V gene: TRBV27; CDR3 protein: CASSPLGYYEQYF; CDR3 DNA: TGTGCCAGCAGTCCTCTAGGATACTACGAGCAGTACTTC
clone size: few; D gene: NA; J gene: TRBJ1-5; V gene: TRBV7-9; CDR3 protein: CASSFHGGRSNQPQHF; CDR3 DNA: TGTGCCAGCAGCTTCCACGGGGGACGGAGCAATCAGCCCCAGCATTTT
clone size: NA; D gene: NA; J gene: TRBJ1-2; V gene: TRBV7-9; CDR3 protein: CASSIGVGGFYGYTF; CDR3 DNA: TGTGCCAGCAGTATCGGGGTTGGTGGATTTTATGGCTACACCTTC
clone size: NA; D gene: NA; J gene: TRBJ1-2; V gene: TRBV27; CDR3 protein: CASSQGLFRGYTF; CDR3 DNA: TGTGCCAGCAGTCAGGGACTGTTTCGTGGCTACACCTTC
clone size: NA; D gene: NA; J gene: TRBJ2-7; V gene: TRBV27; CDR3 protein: CASSPSGMRYEQYF; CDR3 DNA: TGTGCCAGCAGCCCTTCAGGGATGAGGTACGAGCAGTACTTC
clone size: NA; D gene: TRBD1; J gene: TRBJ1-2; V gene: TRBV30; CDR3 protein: CAWSVAGGTGNYGYTF; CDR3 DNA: TGTGCCTGGAGTGTTGCAGGGGGGACGGGTAACTATGGCTACACCTTC
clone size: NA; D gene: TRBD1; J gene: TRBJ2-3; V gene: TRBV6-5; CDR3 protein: CASSYSGTATDTQYF; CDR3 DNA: TGTGCCAGCAGTTACTCAGGGACAGCTACAGATACGCAGTATTTT
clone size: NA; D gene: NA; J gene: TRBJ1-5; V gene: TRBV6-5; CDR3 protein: CASRGQHNQPQHF; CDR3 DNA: TGTGCCAGCAGGGGGCAGCACAATCAGCCCCAGCATTTT
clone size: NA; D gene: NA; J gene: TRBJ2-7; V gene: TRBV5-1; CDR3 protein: CASSLPVANEQYF; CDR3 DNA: TGCGCCAGCAGCCTACCGGTAGCCAACGAGCAGTACTTC
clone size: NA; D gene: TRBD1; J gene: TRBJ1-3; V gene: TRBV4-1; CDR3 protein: CASSPSWTGMYAVGNTIYF; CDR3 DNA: TGCGCCAGCAGCCCCTCTTGGACAGGGATGTATGCGGTAGGAAACACCATATATTTT